This paragraph covers one TCR beta chain sequence. Its antigen remains unknown. Alongside a J-beta primer mix, a sample-barcoded 5' primer served in a second PCR lasting roughly 6 to 12 cycles. Each cDNA molecule was tagged by a template-switch adaptor that had 12 random nucleotides. All samples yielded 2.5 million or more CDR3-containing paired-end reads. TCRdb re-derived calls from the 5' RACE reads in MiXCR, one entry per CDR3 protein. The sample shows roughly 800,000 distinct CDR3 sequences, nearly 60% of them seen only once. This record belongs to a study of blood T cells in healthy people across ages. The V gene's germline CDR1 is SGHTA and CDR2 FQGTGA. Trimming pared 5 bases from V and 5 bases from J, leaving 12 bases between. The CDR3 has 13 amino acids. Study results and limitations: Across samples, TCR beta diversity tracked strongly with naive T cell percentage.

Each donor supplied roughly 9.2 milliliters of peripheral blood. The chain has TRBV7-3 and TRBJ2-5, with D uncertain. Sequenced: blood. This TCR derives from a man in his thirties or forties in good health. The CDR3: CASSPFGPETQYF. CDR3 DNA: TGTGCCAGCAGCCCATTTGGCCCGGAGACCCAGTACTTC. The full variable domain, completed using reference TRBV7-3 and TRBJ2-5, is GAGVSQTPSNKVTEKGKYVELRCDPISGHTALYWYRQSLGQGPEFLIYFQGTGAADDSGLPNDRFFAVRPEGSVSTLKIQRTERGDSAVYLCASSPFGPETQYFGPGTRLLVL.